This record concerns one TCR beta chain sequence. There is no known antigen for this receptor. Base-call qualities are not available, and no considerably larger clone is one nucleotide away. The thymus tissue came from surgical resects taken out during corrective cardiac surgery. In Finland, the donors were immunologically healthy infants who were having open corrective cardiac surgery for congenital heart defects. Thymocytes were mechanically released from the tissue and were stored as pellets of roughly 9.5-34 million cells at -70 degrees C. Genomic DNA was extracted from frozen cell pellets with a QIAsymphony instrument. TCRB and TCRAD loci were amplified from a standardized quantity of quality-controlled genomic DNA using the immunoSEQ multiplex PCR assay. The V(D)J region was spanned by amplicons of a length sufficient to cover the CDR3 and to identify V and J genes. Amplicon sequencing was performed on an Illumina platform through the commercial immunoSEQ service. The original pipeline was this. Primer bias and sequencing errors were corrected as previously described, and TCRAD and TCRB definitions were based on the IMGT database. Repertoires were analysed with immunoSEQ Analyzer 3.0 and VDJTools, covering basic statistics, V/J segment usage, diversity estimates, rarefaction and pairwise overlap. Diversity was estimated with Chao1, ChaoE, Efron-Thisted, Shannon and inverse Simpson indices, and also on datasets down-sampled to the smallest sample. Repertoire overlap used strict matching of CDR3 nucleotide sequence, V gene and J gene, with Jaccard-based multidimensional scaling clustering. This immuneACCESS table, as held by TCRdb, lists in-frame sequences with V and J called but not all clones. Of the missing ones, under half trace to an unresolved V gene in checked studies; the others have no known cause. D and trimming were read from the DNA, whereas the V and J calls and clone size are those reported in that table. The table for this sample lists some 130,000 clones; 90% to 95% of them were counted only once. 0.02% to 0.03% of the sample goes to the ten largest clones.

This entry comes from a study of human thymus T cells (dated by TCRdb to about 2020). In the study overall: The study described the TCR alpha and beta repertoires in under ten infant thymus samples and four matching peripheral blood samples. The cohort included about 6 male and a couple of female infants, with donor ages spanning 7 to 244 days.

Points the paper makes about the study in general: On average, thymus samples yielded 750,000 to 1,000,000 unique TCRB clonotypes, whereas blood samples yielded about 84,000. According to the related research, thymic TCR repertoires were highly overlapping among unrelated individuals. Biased V and J gene segment usage appeared to be present in both thymic and peripheral blood repertoires.

From a lookup of the germline V gene, CDR1 and CDR2 are LGHNT and FRNRAP. The CDR3 has 16 amino acids, counting the end cysteine and phenylalanine. Only CDR3 DNA is held: 48 bases, read in frame from base 1. Trimmed from V: 7 bases; trimmed from J: 3 bases; junction bases lacking a gene match: 10. The specimen sequenced was thymus tissue. The clonotype was recovered from a boy under two years old with a congenital heart defect but otherwise immunologically healthy. This receptor chain uses TRBV12-5 and TRBJ2-2; 8 bases in between match TRBD2. The CDR3 corresponds to CASAPGGGMDTGELFF. The DNA sequence follows: TGTGCTAGTGCCCCGGGGGGGGGAATGGACACCGGGGAGCTGTTTTTT.